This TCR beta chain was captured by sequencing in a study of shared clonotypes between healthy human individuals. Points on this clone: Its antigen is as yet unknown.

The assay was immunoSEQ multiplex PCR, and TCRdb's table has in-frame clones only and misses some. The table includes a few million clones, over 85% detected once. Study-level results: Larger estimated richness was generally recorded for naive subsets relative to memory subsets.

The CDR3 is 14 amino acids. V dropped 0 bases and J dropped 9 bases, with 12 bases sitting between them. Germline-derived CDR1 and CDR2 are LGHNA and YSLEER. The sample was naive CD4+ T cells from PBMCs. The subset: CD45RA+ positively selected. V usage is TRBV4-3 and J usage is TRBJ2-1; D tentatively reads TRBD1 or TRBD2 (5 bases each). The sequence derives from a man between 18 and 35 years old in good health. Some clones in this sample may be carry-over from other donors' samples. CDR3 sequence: CASSQDQVGTEQFF. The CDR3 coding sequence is TGCGCCAGCAGCCAAGACCAGGTTGGGACTGAGCAGTTCTTC.